The next 18 T cell receptor beta chains were all read from a single sample in a study of CD8+ T cells in alopecia areata (dated by TCRdb to 2016 to 2019). Library preparation was by the immunoSEQ multiplex PCR assay. To provide template for TCR sequencing, every sample had RNA extracted and reverse transcribed into cDNA. In its TCRdb copy, this immuneACCESS table keeps in-frame sequences only and misses some clones. Where compared with another copy, unresolved V genes explain less than half of these, and the others have no known cause. This sample lists about 92,000 clones; 44% were detected once. The ten largest make up 18% of the sample. The time point label on this specimen signifies: roughly 24 weeks on oral tofacitinib. The meaning of the sample's treatment or condition label: oral pan-JAK inhibitor, 5-10 mg twice daily. Sequences were derived from CD8+ T cells sorted from blood, sampled at week 24, from a patient treated with tofacitinib. Every receptor here comes from a human donor with alopecia areata.

CDR3 region: CASRGTSGRAGETQYF. The CDR3, as DNA: TGTGCCAGCAGGGGGACTAGCGGGAGGGCCGGTGAGACCCAGTACTTC. The chain has TRBV21-1 and TRBJ2-5; the D segment call TRBD2 is taken from the table without a DNA check. TRBV21-1 is deemed a pseudogene. CDR3 length equals 16 residues.

This chain uses TRBV19 with TRBJ2-7; no clear D. Germline CDR1 reads LNHDA; CDR2 reads SQIVND (reference sequence). There are 14 residues in the CDR3. The V end lost 2 bases, the J end lost 4 bases, and 12 bases lay between the germline ends. The CDR3 protein is CASSISVASYEQYF. The CDR3, as DNA: TGTGCCAGTAGTATAAGCGTGGCCTCTTACGAGCAGTACTTC.

The gene calls are TRBV4-1 and TRBJ2-7; 7 nucleotides line up with TRBD1. This CDR3 has 15 residues. Losses at the gene ends were 3 bases for V and 3 bases for J; bases not matched to a gene: 8. Germline CDR1 MGHRA, CDR2 YSYEKL. The CDR3 sequence is CASSHRIGTVYEQYF. Here the CDR3 DNA reads TGCGCCAGCAGCCACCGTATCGGGACAGTCTACGAGCAGTACTTC.

Only a few counts were recorded for this clone. The rearrangement links TRBV6-6 to TRBJ2-1, with 8 bases that match TRBD2. Trimming cost V 8 bases and J 8 bases; bases outside gene matches: 8. The V gene's germline CDR1 is MNHNY and CDR2 SVGAGI (reference sequence). CDR3 size: 13 residues. The CDR3 nucleotides are TGTGCCAGCGGGACTAGTCAGAGCTATGAGCAGTTCTTC. Translated, it gives CASGTSQSYEQFF.

A few counts support this clone. The CDR3 loop is CASSYGLAGVSDEQYF. In nucleotides, the CDR3 is TGTGCCAGCAGTTACGGACTAGCGGGAGTCTCGGACGAGCAGTACTTC. The chain couples TRBV2 to TRBJ2-7, with 13 bases fitting TRBD2. The CDR3 consists of 16 residues. Germline CDR1 reads SNHLY; CDR2 reads FYNNEI. The J segment lost 5 bases and the V segment lost 5 bases, leaving 9 bases of the junction unmatched.

The chain has TRBV9 and TRBJ1-5; maybe TRBD1 (6 bases). Trimming took 4 bases from V and 4 from J, leaving 12 bases between them. CDR1 is SGDLS and CDR2 is YYNGEE in the germline V gene. The CDR3 contains 14 residues. The CDR3 nucleotides are TGTGCCAGCAGCCCAGGGACATTTAATCAGCCCCAGCATTTT. Protein sequence: CASSPGTFNQPQHF. Complete variable domain (other parts from reference TRBV9 and TRBJ1-5): DSGVTQTPKHLITATGQRVTLRCSPRSGDLSVYWYQQSLDQGLQFLIQYYNGEERAKGNILERFSAQQFPDLHSELNLSSLELGDSALYFCASSPGTFNQPQHFGDGTRLSIL.

V usage is TRBV29-1 and J usage is TRBJ2-1; the D gene is possibly TRBD1 (6 bases). Germline lookup yields CDR1 SQVTM and CDR2 ANQGSEA. V was shortened by 4 bases and J by 4 bases, with 14 bases between the two germline ends. This CDR3 region has 14 residues. This CDR3 reads CSVVGGRGYNEQFF. CDR3 sequence (DNA): TGCAGCGTTGTTGGGGGCAGGGGATACAATGAGCAGTTCTTC.

The sample holds a few counts of this clone. J is TRBJ1-2 and V is TRBV19; D perhaps matches TRBD1 (5 bases). Germline V lookup: CDR1 LNHDA, CDR2 SQIVND (reference sequence). Trimming removed 7 bases from V and 6 bases from J, with 18 bases in between. The CDR3 contains 14 residues. CDR3 sequence: CASIGRGRIDGYTF. In DNA form, the CDR3 reads TGTGCCAGTATCGGTCGGGGGAGAATAGATGGCTACACCTTC.

This clone was observed a handful of times. Other DNA sequences in the sample encode the same CDR3. V usage is TRBV7-9 and J usage is TRBJ2-2; D is undetermined. V was pared by 4 bases and J by 0 bases, with 0 bases between. Germline lookup yields CDR1 SEHNR and CDR2 FQNEAQ (reference sequence). This CDR3 is 12 amino acids long. CDR3 nucleotide sequence: TGTGCCAGCAGCTCGAACACCGGGGAGCTGTTTTTT. Protein: CASSSNTGELFF.

This clone appeared a few times. CDR3 sequence: CSVTGTGVTDTQYF. The DNA of the CDR3 is TGCAGCGTAACCGGGACAGGGGTCACAGATACGCAGTATTTT. The chain combines TRBV29-1 with TRBJ2-3; 10 bases line up with TRBD1. From germline, CDR1 is SQVTM and CDR2 ANQGSEA. The CDR3 is 14 amino acids. V dropped 6 bases and J dropped 2; count of bases not matched to a gene: 5.

J is TRBJ2-3 and V is TRBV28, with D perhaps matching TRBD2 (6 bases). Trimming stripped 4 bases from V and 8 bases from J, with 19 bases between. The CDR3 runs to 15 residues. Looked up from germline, CDR1 is MDHEN and CDR2 is SYDVKM. The CDR3 spells CASSSRRGFLVTQYF. CDR3 in DNA: TGTGCCAGCAGTTCCCGGAGGGGATTTTTAGTTACGCAGTATTTT.

The rearrangement uses TRBV19 and TRBJ2-5; D remains ambiguous. Between the trimmed V and J ends, which lost 1 base and 5 bases, there was a span of 23 bases. The CDR3 is 18 amino acids. Germline-derived CDR1 and CDR2 are LNHDA and SQIVND (reference sequence). The CDR3 spells CASSIAPSGRWRTETQYF. In nucleotides, the CDR3 is TGTGCCAGTAGTATAGCCCCTTCCGGACGGTGGAGAACGGAGACCCAGTACTTC.

A remark on this clone: Other DNA sequences in the sample encode the same CDR3. This chain joins TRBV29-1 and TRBJ2-7; a weak D match, TRBD2 (6 bases). V lost 4 bases and J lost 1, with 8 bases in between. The CDR3 totals 12 residues. CDR1 SQVTM and CDR2 ANQGSEA come from the germline V gene. The CDR3 DNA reads as TGCAGCGTTGTGGCGGGATCCTACGAGCAGTACTTC. Protein sequence: CSVVAGSYEQYF.

This chain links TRBV28 with TRBJ1-3; D not resolved. Germline lookup yields CDR1 MDHEN and CDR2 SYDVKM. The germline V and J ends were trimmed by 3 bases and 0 bases, with 6 bases remaining between them. There are 14 residues in the CDR3. The CDR3 nucleotides read TGTGCCAGCAGTTTCCCTAACTCTGGAAACACCATATATTTT. It specifies CASSFPNSGNTIYF.

V is TRBV4-1 and J is TRBJ2-7; D possibly matches TRBD1 or TRBD2 (5 bases each). This CDR3 has 14 residues. Looked up from germline, CDR1 is MGHRA and CDR2 is YSYEKL. V was trimmed by 4 bases and J by 7 bases, leaving 17 bases between them. The CDR3 loop is CASSPGKDGAEQYF. The DNA of the CDR3 is TGCGCCAGCAGCCCCGGGAAAGACGGGGCTGAGCAGTACTTC.

The chain carries TRBV9 and TRBJ1-4; 7 bases are a match to TRBD1. The germline gives CDR1 SGDLS, CDR2 YYNGEE. The CDR3 spans 13 residues. The CDR3 region has the DNA TGTGCGCGACAGGGACCTCATAATGAAAAACTGTTTTTT. Translation gives CARQGPHNEKLFF.

The chain is built from TRBV27 and TRBJ2-7; D is perhaps TRBD1 (5 bases). Germline CDR1 is MNHEY and CDR2 is SMNVEV (reference sequence). This CDR3 contains 13 residues. Trimming cost V 9 bases and J 6 bases, with 18 bases left between them. CDR3 DNA: TGTGCCAGTAGCCAGGGTCCTCCCCTCGAGCAGTACTTC. This translates into CASSQGPPLEQYF.

This chain links TRBV20-1 with TRBJ2-2; D ambiguous. Germline lookup yields CDR1 DFQATT and CDR2 SNEGSKA (reference sequence). Trimming cost V 6 bases and J 6 bases, with 5 bases left between them. CDR3 size: 10 residues. The CDR3, as DNA: TGCAGTGCGCCCGCCGGGGAGCTGTTTTTT. It yields the protein CSAPAGELFF.